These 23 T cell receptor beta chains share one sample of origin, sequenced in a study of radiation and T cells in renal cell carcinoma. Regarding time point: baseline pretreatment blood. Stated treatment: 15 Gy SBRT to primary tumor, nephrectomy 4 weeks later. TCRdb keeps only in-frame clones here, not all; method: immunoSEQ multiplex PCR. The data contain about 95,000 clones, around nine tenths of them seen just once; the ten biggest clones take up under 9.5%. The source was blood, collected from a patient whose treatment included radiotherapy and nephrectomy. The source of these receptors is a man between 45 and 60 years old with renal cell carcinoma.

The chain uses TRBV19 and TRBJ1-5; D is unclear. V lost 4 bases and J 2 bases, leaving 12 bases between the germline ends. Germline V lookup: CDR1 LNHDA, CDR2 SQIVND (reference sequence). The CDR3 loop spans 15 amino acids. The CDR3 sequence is CASSTLGDGNQPQHF. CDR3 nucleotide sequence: TGTGCCAGTAGTACCCTGGGTGATGGCAATCAGCCCCAGCATTTT.

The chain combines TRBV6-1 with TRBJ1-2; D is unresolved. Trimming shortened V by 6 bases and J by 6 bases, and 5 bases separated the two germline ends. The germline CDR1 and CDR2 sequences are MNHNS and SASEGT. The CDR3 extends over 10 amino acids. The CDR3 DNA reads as TGTGCCAGCAGGGAAAATGGCTACACCTTC. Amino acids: CASRENGYTF.

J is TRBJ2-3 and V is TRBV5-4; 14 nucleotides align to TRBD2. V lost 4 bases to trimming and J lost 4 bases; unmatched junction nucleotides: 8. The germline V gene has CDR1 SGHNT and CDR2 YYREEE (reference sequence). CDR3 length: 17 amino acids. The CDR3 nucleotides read TGTGCCAGCAGCGGGGGGACTAGCGGGAGTATACCAGATACGCAGTATTTT. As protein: CASSGGTSGSIPDTQYF.

As DNA, the CDR3 is TGTGCCAGTAGTCAACTAACAGGGGTAGGGTCCACAGATACGCAGTATTTT. It specifies CASSQLTGVGSTDTQYF. V and J are TRBV19 and TRBJ2-3, with TRBD1 matching over 7 bases. This CDR3 contains 17 residues. Looked up from germline, CDR1 is LNHDA and CDR2 is SQIVND (reference sequence). V trimming: 5 bases; J trimming: 2 bases; junction bases outside the gene matches: 13.

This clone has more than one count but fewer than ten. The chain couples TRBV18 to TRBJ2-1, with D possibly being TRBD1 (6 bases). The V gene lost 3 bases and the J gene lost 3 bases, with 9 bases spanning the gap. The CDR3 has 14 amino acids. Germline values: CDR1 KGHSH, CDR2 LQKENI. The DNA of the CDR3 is TGTGCCAGCTCACCGAGCAGGGGCTACAATGAGCAGTTCTTC. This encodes CASSPSRGYNEQFF.

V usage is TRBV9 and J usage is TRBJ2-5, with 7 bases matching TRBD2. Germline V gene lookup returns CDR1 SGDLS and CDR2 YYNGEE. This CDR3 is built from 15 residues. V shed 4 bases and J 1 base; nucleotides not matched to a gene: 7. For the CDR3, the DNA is TGTGCCAGCAGCCCCCGAGCGGGATTCCAAGAGACCCAGTACTTC. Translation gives CASSPRAGFQETQYF.

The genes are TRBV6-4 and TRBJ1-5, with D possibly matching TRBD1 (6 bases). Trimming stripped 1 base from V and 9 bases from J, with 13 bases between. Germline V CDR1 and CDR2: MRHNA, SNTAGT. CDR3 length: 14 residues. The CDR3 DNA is TGTGCCAGCAGTGACTATCGGGGGCGCGGGCCCCAGCATTTT. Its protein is CASSDYRGRGPQHF.

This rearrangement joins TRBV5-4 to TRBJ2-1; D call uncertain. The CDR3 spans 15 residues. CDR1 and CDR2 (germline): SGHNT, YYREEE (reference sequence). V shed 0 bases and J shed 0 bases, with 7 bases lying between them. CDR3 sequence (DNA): TGTGCCAGCAGCTTGGATCGGAGCTCCTACAATGAGCAGTTCTTC. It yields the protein CASSLDRSSYNEQFF.

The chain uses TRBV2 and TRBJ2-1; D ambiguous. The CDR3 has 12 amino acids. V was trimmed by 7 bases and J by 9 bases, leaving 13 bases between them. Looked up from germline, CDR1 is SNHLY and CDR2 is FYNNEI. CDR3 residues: CASTPTFSEQFF. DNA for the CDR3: TGTGCCAGCACTCCCACGTTTAGTGAGCAGTTCTTC.

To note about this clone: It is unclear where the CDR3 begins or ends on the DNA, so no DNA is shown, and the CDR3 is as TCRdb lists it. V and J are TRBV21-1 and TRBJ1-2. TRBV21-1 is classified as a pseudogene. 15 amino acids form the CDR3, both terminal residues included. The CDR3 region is CASTSGPASRYGYTF.

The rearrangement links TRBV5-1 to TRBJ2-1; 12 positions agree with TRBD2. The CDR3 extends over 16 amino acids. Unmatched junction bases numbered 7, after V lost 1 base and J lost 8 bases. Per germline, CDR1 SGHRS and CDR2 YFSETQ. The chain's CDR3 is CASSLPLAGGPDEQFF. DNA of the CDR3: TGCGCCAGCAGCTTGCCGCTAGCGGGAGGGCCGGATGAGCAGTTCTTC.

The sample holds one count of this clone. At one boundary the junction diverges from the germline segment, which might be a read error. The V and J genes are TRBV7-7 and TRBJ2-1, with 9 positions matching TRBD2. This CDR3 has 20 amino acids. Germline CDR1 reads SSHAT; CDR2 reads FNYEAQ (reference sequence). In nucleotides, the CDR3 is TGTGCTAGCAGCTTTCCCAAGAAACCGAATAGCGGGAGCTCCTACAATGAGCAGTTCTTC. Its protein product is CASSFPKKPNSGSSYNEQFF.

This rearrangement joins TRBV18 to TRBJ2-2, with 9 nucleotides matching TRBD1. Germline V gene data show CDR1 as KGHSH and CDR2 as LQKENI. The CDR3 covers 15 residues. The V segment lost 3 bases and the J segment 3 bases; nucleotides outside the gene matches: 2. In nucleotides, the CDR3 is TGTGCCAGCTCACCGGACAGGGGCTACACCGGGGAGCTGTTTTTT. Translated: CASSPDRGYTGELFF.

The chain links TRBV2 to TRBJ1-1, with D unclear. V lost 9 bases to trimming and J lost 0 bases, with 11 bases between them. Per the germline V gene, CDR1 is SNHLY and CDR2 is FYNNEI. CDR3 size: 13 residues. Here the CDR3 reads CASLKTVNTEAFF. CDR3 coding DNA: TGTGCCAGTCTGAAAACAGTGAACACTGAAGCTTTCTTT.

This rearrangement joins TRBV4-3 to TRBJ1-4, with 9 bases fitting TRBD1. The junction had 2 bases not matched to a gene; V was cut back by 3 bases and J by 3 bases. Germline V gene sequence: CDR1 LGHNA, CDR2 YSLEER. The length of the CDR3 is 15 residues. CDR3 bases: TGCGCCAGCAGCCAGGGACAGGGCGCTAATGAAAAACTGTTTTTT. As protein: CASSQGQGANEKLFF.

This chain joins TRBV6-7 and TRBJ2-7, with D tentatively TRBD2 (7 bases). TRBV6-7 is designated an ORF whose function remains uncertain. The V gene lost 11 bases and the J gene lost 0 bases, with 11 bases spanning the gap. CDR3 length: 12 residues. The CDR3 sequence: CAVGGPSYEQYF. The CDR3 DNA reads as TGTGCCGTGGGGGGGCCCTCCTACGAGCAGTACTTC.

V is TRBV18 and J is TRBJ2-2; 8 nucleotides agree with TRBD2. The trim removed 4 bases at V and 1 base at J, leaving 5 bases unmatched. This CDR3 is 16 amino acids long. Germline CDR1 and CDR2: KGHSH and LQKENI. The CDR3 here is CASSRSSGGNTGELFF. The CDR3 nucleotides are TGTGCCAGCTCACGCAGCAGCGGGGGGAACACCGGGGAGCTGTTTTTT.

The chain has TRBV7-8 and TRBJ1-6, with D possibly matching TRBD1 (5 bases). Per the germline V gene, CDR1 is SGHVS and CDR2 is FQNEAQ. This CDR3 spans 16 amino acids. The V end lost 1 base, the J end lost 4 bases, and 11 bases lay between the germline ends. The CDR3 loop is CASSLGDGGYNSPLHF. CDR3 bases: TGTGCCAGCAGCTTAGGGGACGGAGGTTATAATTCACCCCTCCACTTT.

CDR3 DNA: TGTGCCAGCAGCGTAACCCCGGGGACTGCGAACACCGGGGAGCTGTTTTTT. Protein sequence: CASSVTPGTANTGELFF. The chain is built from TRBV9 and TRBJ2-2, with D possibly being TRBD2 (6 bases). The germline CDR1 and CDR2 sequences are SGDLS and YYNGEE. V lost 1 base and J lost 0, with 13 bases in between. CDR3 length equals 17 residues. The full variable domain, completed using reference TRBV9 and TRBJ2-2, is DSGVTQTPKHLITATGQRVTLRCSPRSGDLSVYWYQQSLDQGLQFLIQYYNGEERAKGNILERFSAQQFPDLHSELNLSSLELGDSALYFCASSVTPGTANTGELFFGEGSRLTVL.

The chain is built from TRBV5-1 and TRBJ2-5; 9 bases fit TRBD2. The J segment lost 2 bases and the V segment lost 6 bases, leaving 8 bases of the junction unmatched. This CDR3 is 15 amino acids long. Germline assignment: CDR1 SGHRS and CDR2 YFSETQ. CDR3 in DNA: TGCGCCAGCACCCCAGCGGGGGGAAATCAAGAGACCCAGTACTTC. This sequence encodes CASTPAGGNQETQYF.

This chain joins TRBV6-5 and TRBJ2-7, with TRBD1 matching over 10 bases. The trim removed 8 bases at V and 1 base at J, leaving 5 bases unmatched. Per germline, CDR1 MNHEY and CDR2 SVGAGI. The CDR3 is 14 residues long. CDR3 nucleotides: TGTGCCAGCGGGGGACAGGGGTCTTCCTACGAGCAGTACTTC. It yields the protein CASGGQGSSYEQYF.

The CDR3 bases are TGTGCCAGCAGCGTCGGAGAAGGGACAGATACGCAGTATTTT. Protein sequence: CASSVGEGTDTQYF. V usage is TRBV7-2 and J usage is TRBJ2-3, with D unresolved. This CDR3 is built from 14 residues. V lost 5 bases to trimming and J lost 3 bases, with 12 bases between them. Germline assignment: CDR1 SGHTA and CDR2 FQGNSA.

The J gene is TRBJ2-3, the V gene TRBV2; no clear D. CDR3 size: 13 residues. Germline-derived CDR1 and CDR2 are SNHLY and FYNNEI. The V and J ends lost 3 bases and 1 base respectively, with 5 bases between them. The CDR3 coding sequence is TGTGCCAGCAGTGATTCTGGCACAGATACGCAGTATTTT. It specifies CASSDSGTDTQYF.